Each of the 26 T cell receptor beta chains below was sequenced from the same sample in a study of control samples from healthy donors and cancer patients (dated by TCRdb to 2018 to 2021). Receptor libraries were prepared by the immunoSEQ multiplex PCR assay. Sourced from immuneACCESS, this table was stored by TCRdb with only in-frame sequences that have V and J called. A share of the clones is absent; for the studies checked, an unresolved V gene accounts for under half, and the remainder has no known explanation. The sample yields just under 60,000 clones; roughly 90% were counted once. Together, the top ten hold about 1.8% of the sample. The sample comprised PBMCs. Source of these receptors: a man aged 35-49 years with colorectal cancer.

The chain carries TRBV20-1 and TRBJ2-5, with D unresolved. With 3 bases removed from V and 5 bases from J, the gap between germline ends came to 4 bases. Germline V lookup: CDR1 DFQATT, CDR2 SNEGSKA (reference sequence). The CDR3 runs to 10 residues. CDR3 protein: CSASHETQYF. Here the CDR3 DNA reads TGCAGTGCTAGTCACGAGACCCAGTACTTC.

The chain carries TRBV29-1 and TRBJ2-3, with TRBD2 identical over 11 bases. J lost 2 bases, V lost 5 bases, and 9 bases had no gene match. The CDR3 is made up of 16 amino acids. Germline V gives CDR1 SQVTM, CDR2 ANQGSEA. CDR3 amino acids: CSVPKVAGGNTDTQYF. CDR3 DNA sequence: TGCAGCGTTCCTAAGGTAGCGGGGGGGAACACAGATACGCAGTATTTT.

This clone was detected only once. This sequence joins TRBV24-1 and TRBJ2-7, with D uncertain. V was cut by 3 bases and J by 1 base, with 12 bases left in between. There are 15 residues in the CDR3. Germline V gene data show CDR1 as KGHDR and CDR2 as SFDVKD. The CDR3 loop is CATSDLTKPSYEQYF. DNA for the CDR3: TGTGCCACCAGTGATCTTACTAAACCTTCCTACGAGCAGTACTTC.

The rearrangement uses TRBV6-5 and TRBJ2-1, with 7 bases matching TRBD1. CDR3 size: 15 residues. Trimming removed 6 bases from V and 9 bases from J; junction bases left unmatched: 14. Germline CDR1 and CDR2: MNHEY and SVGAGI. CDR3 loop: CASRLYLRTGAEQFF. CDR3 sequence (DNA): TGTGCCAGCAGACTCTATCTTAGAACAGGGGCTGAGCAGTTCTTC.

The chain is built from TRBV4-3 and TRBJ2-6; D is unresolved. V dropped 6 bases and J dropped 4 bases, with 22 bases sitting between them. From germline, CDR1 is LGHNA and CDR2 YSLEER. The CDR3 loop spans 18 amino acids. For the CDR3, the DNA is TGCGCCAGCAGTTCCGAACACGAACTAAGAAGGGGGGCCAACGTCCTGACTTTC. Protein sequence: CASSSEHELRRGANVLTF.

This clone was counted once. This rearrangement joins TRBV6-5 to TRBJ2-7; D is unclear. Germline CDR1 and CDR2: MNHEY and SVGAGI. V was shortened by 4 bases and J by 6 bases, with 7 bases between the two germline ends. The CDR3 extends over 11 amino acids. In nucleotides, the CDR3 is TGTGCCAGCAGTTTACTTGGCGAGCAGTACTTC. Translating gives CASSLLGEQYF.

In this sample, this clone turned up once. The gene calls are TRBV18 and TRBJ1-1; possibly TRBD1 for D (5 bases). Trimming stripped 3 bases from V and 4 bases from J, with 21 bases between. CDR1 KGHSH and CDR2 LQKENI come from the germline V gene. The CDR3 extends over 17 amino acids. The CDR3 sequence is CASSPSPLGVTVTEAFF. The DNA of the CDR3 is TGTGCCAGCTCACCCTCACCTTTGGGGGTTACAGTCACTGAAGCTTTCTTT.

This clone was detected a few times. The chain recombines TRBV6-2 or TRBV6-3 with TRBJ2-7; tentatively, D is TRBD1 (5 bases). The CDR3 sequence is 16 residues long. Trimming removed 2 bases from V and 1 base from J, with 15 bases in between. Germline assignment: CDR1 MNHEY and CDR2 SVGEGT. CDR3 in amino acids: CASSYRGRIGSYEQYF. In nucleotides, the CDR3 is TGTGCCAGCAGTTACAGGGGAAGAATCGGGTCCTACGAGCAGTACTTC.

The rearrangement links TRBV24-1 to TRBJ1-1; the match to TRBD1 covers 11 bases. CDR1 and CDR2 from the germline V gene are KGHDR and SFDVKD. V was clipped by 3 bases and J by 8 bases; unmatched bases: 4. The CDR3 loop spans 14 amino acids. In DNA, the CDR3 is TGTGCCACCAGTGATAGCGGGACAGGGGGAGAAGCTTTCTTT. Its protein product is CATSDSGTGGEAFF.

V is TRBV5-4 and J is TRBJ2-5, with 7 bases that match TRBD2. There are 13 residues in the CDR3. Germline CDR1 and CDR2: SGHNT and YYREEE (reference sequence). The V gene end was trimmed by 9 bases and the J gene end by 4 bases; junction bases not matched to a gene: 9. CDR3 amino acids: CATSGGFVETQYF. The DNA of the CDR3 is TGTGCCACCTCGGGGGGTTTTGTAGAGACCCAGTACTTC.

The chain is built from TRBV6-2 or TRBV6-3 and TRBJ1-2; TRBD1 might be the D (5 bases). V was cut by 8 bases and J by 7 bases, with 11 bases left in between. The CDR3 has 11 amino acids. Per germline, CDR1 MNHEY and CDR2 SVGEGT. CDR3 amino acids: CASGQGGGYTF. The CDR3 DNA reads TGTGCCAGCGGCCAGGGTGGTGGCTACACCTTC.

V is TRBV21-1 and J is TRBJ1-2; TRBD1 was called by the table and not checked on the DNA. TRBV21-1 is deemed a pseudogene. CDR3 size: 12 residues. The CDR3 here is CASDRGLEGYTF. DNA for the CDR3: TGTGCCAGCGATAGGGGGTTAGAGGGCTACACCTTC.

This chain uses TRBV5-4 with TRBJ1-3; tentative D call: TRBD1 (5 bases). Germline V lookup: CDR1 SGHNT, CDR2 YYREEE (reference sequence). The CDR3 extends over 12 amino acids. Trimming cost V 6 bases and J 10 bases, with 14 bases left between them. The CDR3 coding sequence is TGTGCCAGCACCCCCGGTGGGGGAACCATATATTTT. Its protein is CASTPGGGTIYF.

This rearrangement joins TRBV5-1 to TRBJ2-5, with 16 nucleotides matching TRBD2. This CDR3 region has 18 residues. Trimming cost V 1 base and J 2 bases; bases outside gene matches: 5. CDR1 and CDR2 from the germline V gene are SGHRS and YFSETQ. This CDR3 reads CASSLKGLAGGLQETQYF. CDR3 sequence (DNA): TGCGCCAGCAGCTTGAAGGGACTAGCGGGGGGGCTGCAAGAGACCCAGTACTTC.

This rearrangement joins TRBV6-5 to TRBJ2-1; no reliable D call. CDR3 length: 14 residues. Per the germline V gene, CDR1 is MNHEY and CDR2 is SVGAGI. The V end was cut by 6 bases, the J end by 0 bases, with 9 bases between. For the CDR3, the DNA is TGTGCCAGCAGCTTACGGGCCTCCTACAATGAGCAGTTCTTC. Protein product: CASSLRASYNEQFF.

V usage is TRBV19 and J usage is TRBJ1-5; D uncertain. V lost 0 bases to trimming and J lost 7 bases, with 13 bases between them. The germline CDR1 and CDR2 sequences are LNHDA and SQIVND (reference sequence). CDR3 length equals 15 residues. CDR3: CASSIDRGPGQPQHF. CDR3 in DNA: TGTGCCAGTAGTATAGATCGGGGTCCCGGCCAGCCCCAGCATTTT.

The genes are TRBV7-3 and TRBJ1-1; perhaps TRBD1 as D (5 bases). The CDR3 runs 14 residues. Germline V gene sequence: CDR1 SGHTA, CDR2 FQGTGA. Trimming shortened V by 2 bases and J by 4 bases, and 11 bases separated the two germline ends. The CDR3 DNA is TGTGCCAGCAGCTTAGTTAGGGGCTCCACTGAAGCTTTCTTT. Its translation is CASSLVRGSTEAFF.

CDR3 sequence reads: CASSIHGNTEAFF. The CDR3 region has the DNA TGTGCCAGTAGTATACACGGGAACACTGAAGCTTTCTTT. The J gene is TRBJ1-1, the V gene TRBV19; D remains unclear. The CDR3 runs 13 residues. V gave up 2 bases and J gave up 1 base, with 5 bases separating them. Per the germline V gene, CDR1 is LNHDA and CDR2 is SQIVND (reference sequence).

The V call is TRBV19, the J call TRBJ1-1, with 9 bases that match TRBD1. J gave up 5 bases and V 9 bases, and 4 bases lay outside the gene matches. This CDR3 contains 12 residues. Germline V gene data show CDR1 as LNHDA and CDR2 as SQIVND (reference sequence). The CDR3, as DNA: TGTGCCAGCCGGGACAGGGAAACTGAAGCTTTCTTT. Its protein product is CASRDRETEAFF.

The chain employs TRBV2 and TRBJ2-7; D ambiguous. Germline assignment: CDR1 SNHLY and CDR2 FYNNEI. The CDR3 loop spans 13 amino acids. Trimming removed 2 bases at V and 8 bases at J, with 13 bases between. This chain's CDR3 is CASSERALLKQYF. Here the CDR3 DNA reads TGTGCCAGCAGTGAACGCGCCCTCTTAAAGCAGTACTTC. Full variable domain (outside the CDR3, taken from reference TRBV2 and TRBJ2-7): EPEVTQTPSHQVTQMGQEVILRCVPISNHLYFYWYRQILGQKVEFLVSFYNNEISEKSEIFDDQFSVERPDGSNFTLKIRSTKLEDSAMYFCASSERALLKQYFGPGTRLTVT.

The CDR3 nucleotides read TGTGCCAGCGGTTTGACAGGGAGGACTCAGCCCCAGCATTTT. Its protein product is CASGLTGRTQPQHF. The genes are TRBV2 and TRBJ1-5; 7 bases are shared with TRBD1. After removal of 8 bases from V and 6 bases from J, the junction contained 10 bases not matched to a gene. The CDR3 contains 14 residues. Germline CDR1 reads SNHLY; CDR2 reads FYNNEI.

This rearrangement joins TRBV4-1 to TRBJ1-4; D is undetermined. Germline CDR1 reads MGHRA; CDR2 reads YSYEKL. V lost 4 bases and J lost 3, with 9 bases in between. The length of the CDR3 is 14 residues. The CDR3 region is CASSLGRSNEKLFF. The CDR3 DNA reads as TGCGCCAGCAGCCTAGGGAGGTCTAATGAAAAACTGTTTTTT.

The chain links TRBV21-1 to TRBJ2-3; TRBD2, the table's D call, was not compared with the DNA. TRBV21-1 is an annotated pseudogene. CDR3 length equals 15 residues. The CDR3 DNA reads TGTGCCAGCAGCGAAGCCGGGACTAGGGGGGATACGCAGTATTTT. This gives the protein CASSEAGTRGDTQYF.

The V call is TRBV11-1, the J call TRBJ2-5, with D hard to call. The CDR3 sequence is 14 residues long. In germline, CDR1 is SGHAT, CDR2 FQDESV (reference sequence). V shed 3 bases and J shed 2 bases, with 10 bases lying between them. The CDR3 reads CASSFGLEQETQYF. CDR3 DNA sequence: TGTGCCAGCAGCTTCGGGCTAGAGCAAGAGACCCAGTACTTC.

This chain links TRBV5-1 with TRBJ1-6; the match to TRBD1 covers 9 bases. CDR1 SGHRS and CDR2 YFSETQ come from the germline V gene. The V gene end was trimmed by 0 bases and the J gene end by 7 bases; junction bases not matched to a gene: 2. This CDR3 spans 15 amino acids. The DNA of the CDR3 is TGCGCCAGCAGCTTGGACAGGGGGCAGAATTCACCCCTCCACTTT. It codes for CASSLDRGQNSPLHF.

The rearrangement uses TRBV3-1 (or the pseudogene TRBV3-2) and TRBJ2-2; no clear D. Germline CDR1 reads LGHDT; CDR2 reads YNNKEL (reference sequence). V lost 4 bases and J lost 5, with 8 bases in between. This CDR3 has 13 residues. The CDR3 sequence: CASSLRMTGELFF. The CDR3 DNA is TGTGCCAGCAGCCTGAGAATGACCGGGGAGCTGTTTTTT.